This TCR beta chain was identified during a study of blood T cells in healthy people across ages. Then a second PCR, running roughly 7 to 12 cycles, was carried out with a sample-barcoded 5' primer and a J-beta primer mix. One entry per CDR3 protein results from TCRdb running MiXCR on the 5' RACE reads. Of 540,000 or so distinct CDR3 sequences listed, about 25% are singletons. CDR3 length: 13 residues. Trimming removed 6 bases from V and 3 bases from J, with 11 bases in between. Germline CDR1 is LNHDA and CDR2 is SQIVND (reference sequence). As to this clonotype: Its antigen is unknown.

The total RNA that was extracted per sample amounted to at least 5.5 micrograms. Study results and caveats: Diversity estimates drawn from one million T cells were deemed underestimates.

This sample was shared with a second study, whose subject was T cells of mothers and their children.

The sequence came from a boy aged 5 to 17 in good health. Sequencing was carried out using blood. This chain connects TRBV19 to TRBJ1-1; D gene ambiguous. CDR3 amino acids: CASSRGWDTEAFF. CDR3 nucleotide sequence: TGTGCCAGTAGCCGAGGATGGGACACTGAAGCTTTCTTT.